Below, 22 T cell receptor beta chains from the same sample are listed, as sequenced in a study of response to subunit inactivated influenza vaccine. TCRdb re-called the RT-PCR reads through MiXCR, storing one row per CDR3 protein. The sample records around 540,000 distinct CDR3 sequences, about an eighth being singletons. Sequences were derived from PBMCs from blood, sampled on the day of vaccination. These receptors were taken from a man in his fifties who received an inactivated influenza vaccine.

This clonotype was picked up a small number of times. V usage is TRBV12-3 or TRBV12-4 and J usage is TRBJ1-2, with TRBD1 matching 8 bases. The CDR3 has 14 residues. Trimming took 6 bases from V and 6 from J; bases not matched to a gene: 9. Here the CDR3 DNA reads TGTGCCAGCAGCCCGACAGGGGCCGGCCATGGCTACACCTTC. It encodes CASSPTGAGHGYTF.

The gene calls are TRBV11-2 and TRBJ2-1; either TRBD1 or TRBD2 may fit D (5 bases each). The CDR3 has 16 residues. V shed 5 bases and J shed 8 bases, with 22 bases lying between them. Germline assignment: CDR1 SGHAT and CDR2 FQNNGV. CDR3 loop: CASSTQPPSGLHEQFF. CDR3 nucleotide sequence: TGTGCCAGCAGCACCCAGCCACCCTCGGGGCTCCATGAGCAGTTCTTC.

The chain uses TRBV10-3 and TRBJ2-7, with 11 bases identical to TRBD1. Germline CDR1 and CDR2: ENHRY and SYGVKD. J was trimmed by 3 bases and V by 7 bases; bases with no gene match: 8. This CDR3 region has 15 residues. Here the CDR3 reads CAITAEGTGGYEQYF. The CDR3 DNA reads as TGTGCCATCACCGCGGAGGGGACAGGGGGCTACGAGCAGTACTTC.

The sample holds a few counts of this clonotype. The V gene is TRBV20-1, the J gene TRBJ2-1; the match to TRBD2 covers 9 bases. Germline V gene sequence: CDR1 DFQATT, CDR2 SNEGSKA (reference sequence). This CDR3 contains 16 residues. V lost 0 bases and J lost 4; bases outside the gene matches: 7. The CDR3 loop is CSARDRLAGYYNEQFF. In DNA form, the CDR3 reads TGCAGTGCTAGAGATCGCCTAGCGGGGTATTACAATGAGCAGTTCTTC.

This clonotype came up many times. V usage is TRBV20-1 and J usage is TRBJ2-4; possible D gene TRBD2, 7 bases. V was clipped by 1 base and J by 3 bases, with 16 bases between them. This CDR3 comprises 16 residues. Per the germline V gene, CDR1 is DFQATT and CDR2 is SNEGSKA (reference sequence). CDR3 loop: CSARVQRGGVKNIQYF. CDR3 nucleotide sequence: TGCAGTGCTAGAGTTCAAAGAGGGGGGGTCAAAAACATTCAGTACTTC.

The chain links TRBV12-3 or TRBV12-4 to TRBJ1-4; a weak D match, TRBD1 (6 bases). There are 14 residues in the CDR3. Trimming left V 3 bases short and J 5 bases short, with 10 bases between. The CDR3 spells CASSFSDRNEKLFF. CDR3 DNA sequence: TGTGCCAGCAGTTTCTCGGACAGAAATGAAAAACTGTTTTTT.

The chain links TRBV7-2 to TRBJ1-2; D unresolved. Trimming left V 1 base short and J 7 bases short, with 16 bases between. Per the germline V gene, CDR1 is SGHTA and CDR2 is FQGNSA. This CDR3 has 15 amino acids. CDR3 in DNA: TGTGCCAGCAGCTTAGGTGCCGGGCGGGAGGTTGGCTACACCTTC. Translated, it gives CASSLGAGREVGYTF.

This clonotype appeared many times. Written as DNA, the CDR3 is TGCGCCAGCAGCCGACTTGAGGGTGACAGAAACAATGAGCAGTTCTTC. It specifies CASSRLEGDRNNEQFF. The J gene is TRBJ2-1, the V gene TRBV4-3; D could derive from TRBD1 or TRBD2 (5 bases each). Trimming removed 4 bases from V and 5 bases from J, with 18 bases in between. The CDR3 has 16 residues. Germline-derived CDR1 and CDR2 are LGHNA and YSLEER.

In this sample, this clonotype turned up many times. The chain employs TRBV20-1 and TRBJ2-1, with TRBD2 identical over 14 bases. CDR1 and CDR2 from the germline V gene are DFQATT and SNEGSKA (reference sequence). CDR3 length equals 15 residues. With 5 bases clipped from V and 5 bases from J, the junction kept 5 bases outside the gene matches. CDR3 region: CSADGTSGRNNEQFF. Here the CDR3 DNA reads TGCAGTGCTGACGGGACTAGCGGGAGAAACAATGAGCAGTTCTTC.

The table lists this clonotype with a few counts. V and J are TRBV7-9 and TRBJ1-4; the D gene is possibly TRBD1 (6 bases). V gave up 5 bases and J gave up 5 bases, with 12 bases separating them. The CDR3 is 14 residues long. Germline CDR1 reads SEHNR; CDR2 reads FQNEAQ (reference sequence). Written as DNA, the CDR3 is TGTGCCAGCAGCCTCCGGGACACCAATGAAAAACTGTTTTTT. Translating it yields CASSLRDTNEKLFF. Looking up the rest from reference TRBV7-9 and TRBJ1-4 gives the full variable domain: DTGVSQNPRHKITKRGQNVTFRCDPISEHNRLYWYRQTLGQGPEFLTYFQNEAQLEKSRLLSDRFSAERPKGSFSTLEIQRTEQGDSAMYLCASSLRDTNEKLFFGSGTQLSVL.

This chain uses TRBV15 with TRBJ2-7; 7 bases align to TRBD1. The CDR3 is 14 residues long. V trimming: 0 bases; J trimming: 1 base; junction bases outside the gene matches: 0. CDR1 LNHNV and CDR2 YYDKDF come from the germline V gene (reference sequence). CDR3 bases: TGTGCCACCAGCAGAGAGACAGGGTCCTACGAGCAGTACTTC. Its protein is CATSRETGSYEQYF. Drawing the rest from reference TRBV15 and TRBJ2-7, the complete variable domain is DAMVIQNPRYQVTQFGKPVTLSCSQTLNHNVMYWYQQKSSQAPKLLFHYYDKDFNNEADTPDNFQSRRPNTSFCFLDIRSPGLGDTAMYLCATSRETGSYEQYFGPGTRLTVT.

The chain recombines TRBV4-2 with TRBJ1-5; D gene unclear. CDR1 is LGHNA and CDR2 is YNFKEQ in the germline V gene. This CDR3 has 14 amino acids. Between the trimmed V and J ends, which lost 0 bases and 9 bases, there was a span of 12 bases. This CDR3 is CASSQEGPGSPQHF. In DNA, the CDR3 is TGTGCCAGCAGCCAAGAAGGCCCGGGGTCGCCCCAGCATTTT.

The V and J genes are TRBV10-3 and TRBJ1-6; TRBD1 is a possible D gene (6 bases). Germline V gives CDR1 ENHRY, CDR2 SYGVKD. CDR3 length: 15 amino acids. The germline V and J ends were trimmed by 4 bases and 7 bases, with 14 bases remaining between them. The CDR3 region is CAISVAGVENSPLHF. CDR3 DNA sequence: TGTGCCATCAGTGTCGCAGGGGTTGAGAATTCACCCCTCCACTTT.

In this sample, this clonotype turned up a few times. The CDR3 region has the DNA TGTGCCAGCAGCCAAAGTCTTTTATACAATGAGCAGTTCTTC. Translating gives CASSQSLLYNEQFF. The V call is TRBV4-2, the J call TRBJ2-1; D unclear. CDR1 and CDR2 from the germline V gene are LGHNA and YNFKEQ. V lost 2 bases, J lost 4 bases, and 9 bases lay in between. The CDR3 loop spans 14 amino acids.

The chain recombines TRBV12-3 or TRBV12-4 with TRBJ2-7; D is ambiguous. CDR3 length: 14 residues. Trimming stripped 1 base from V and 0 bases from J, with 7 bases between. CDR3 nucleotides: TGTGCCAGCAGTTTAGACCCGAGCTCCTACGAGCAGTACTTC. It is translated as CASSLDPSSYEQYF.

This clonotype was found many times. The chain joins TRBV12-3 or TRBV12-4 to TRBJ2-5; no firm D call. Trimming left V 0 bases short and J 3 bases short, with 5 bases between. The CDR3 loop spans 13 amino acids. The CDR3 is CASSLAGKETQYF. The DNA of the CDR3 is TGTGCCAGCAGTTTAGCTGGGAAAGAGACCCAGTACTTC.

CDR3 amino acids: CAISGEGRTGGTDTQYF. Here the CDR3 DNA reads TGTGCCATCAGTGGAGAGGGGCGGACAGGGGGCACAGATACGCAGTATTTT. V usage is TRBV10-3 and J usage is TRBJ2-3; 9 bases are a match to TRBD1. This CDR3 comprises 17 residues. Trimming took 4 bases from V and 1 from J; bases not matched to a gene: 9. Germline CDR1 and CDR2: ENHRY and SYGVKD.

A remark on this clonotype: At one end, the junction sequence differs from germline, possibly due to a read error. The chain recombines TRBV5-1 with TRBJ1-6, with 7 bases that match TRBD1. CDR3 length: 15 amino acids. Per the germline V gene, CDR1 is SGHRS and CDR2 is YFSETQ. The CDR3 loop is CASSSGDSYISPLHF. The CDR3 DNA sequence: TGCGCCAGCAGCTCGGGGGACAGCTATATTTCACCCCTCCACTTT.

V usage is TRBV20-1 and J usage is TRBJ2-2, with D unresolved. This CDR3 comprises 14 residues. The germline V gene has CDR1 DFQATT and CDR2 SNEGSKA (reference sequence). Trimming removed 6 bases from V and 0 bases from J, with 11 bases in between. DNA of the CDR3: TGCAGTGCGAACGGAGCTGCGAACACCGGGGAGCTGTTTTTT. Translated: CSANGAANTGELFF.

The gene calls are TRBV20-1 and TRBJ2-3, with 7 bases lining up with TRBD2. The CDR3 is made up of 13 amino acids. Losses at the gene ends were 6 bases for V and 1 base for J; bases not matched to a gene: 4. Germline V lookup: CDR1 DFQATT, CDR2 SNEGSKA (reference sequence). The CDR3 loop reads CSAGGSGTDTQYF. For the CDR3, the DNA is TGCAGTGCGGGCGGGAGTGGCACAGATACGCAGTATTTT.

This clonotype was counted only a few times. This rearrangement joins TRBV28 to TRBJ2-5; D is uncertain. The germline V gene has CDR1 MDHEN and CDR2 SYDVKM. V was clipped by 4 bases and J by 3 bases, with 9 bases between them. The CDR3 is 13 residues long. In DNA, the CDR3 is TGTGCCAGCAGTTCCAGACTCAAAGAGACCCAGTACTTC. It translates to CASSSRLKETQYF.

This clonotype occurred many times. The chain recombines TRBV4-2 with TRBJ2-7; 7 bases match TRBD2. V gave up 0 bases and J gave up 8 bases; unmatched junction bases: 10. The CDR3 consists of 15 residues. CDR1 is LGHNA, CDR2 YNFKEQ, per germline. The CDR3 here is CASSQEGETSLKQYF. The CDR3 coding sequence is TGTGCCAGCAGCCAAGAAGGAGAGACTAGCCTCAAGCAGTACTTC.